Described below is a single T cell receptor beta chain sequence and its context. In the CD4+ fraction, cells were divided into CD45RA+ naive and CD45RA-negative memory subsets. Sequencing was performed with immunoSEQ multiplex PCR; in TCRdb, only in-frame clones are kept and a portion is missing. The top ten clones hold 0.45% of a sample with approximately 1,500,000 clones, 95% to 99% of them seen once. The V segment lost 6 bases and the J segment 6 bases; nucleotides outside the gene matches: 6. Germline-derived CDR1 and CDR2 are SGHDT and YYEEEE. The CDR3 extends over 12 amino acids. The data were obtained in a study of shared clonotypes between healthy human individuals. Whole-study context: Three CD4 naive, three CD4 memory, two CD8 naive and one CD8 memory plate were used per donor.

The sequence derives from a man younger than 45 in good health. V and J are TRBV5-6 and TRBJ2-7, with 7 positions matching TRBD2. The sequenced material came from naive CD4+ T cells sorted from blood. Subset given: CD45RA+ positively selected. The CDR3 sequence: CASTEWEGEQYF. CDR3 bases: TGTGCCAGCACCGAATGGGAGGGCGAGCAGTACTTC.